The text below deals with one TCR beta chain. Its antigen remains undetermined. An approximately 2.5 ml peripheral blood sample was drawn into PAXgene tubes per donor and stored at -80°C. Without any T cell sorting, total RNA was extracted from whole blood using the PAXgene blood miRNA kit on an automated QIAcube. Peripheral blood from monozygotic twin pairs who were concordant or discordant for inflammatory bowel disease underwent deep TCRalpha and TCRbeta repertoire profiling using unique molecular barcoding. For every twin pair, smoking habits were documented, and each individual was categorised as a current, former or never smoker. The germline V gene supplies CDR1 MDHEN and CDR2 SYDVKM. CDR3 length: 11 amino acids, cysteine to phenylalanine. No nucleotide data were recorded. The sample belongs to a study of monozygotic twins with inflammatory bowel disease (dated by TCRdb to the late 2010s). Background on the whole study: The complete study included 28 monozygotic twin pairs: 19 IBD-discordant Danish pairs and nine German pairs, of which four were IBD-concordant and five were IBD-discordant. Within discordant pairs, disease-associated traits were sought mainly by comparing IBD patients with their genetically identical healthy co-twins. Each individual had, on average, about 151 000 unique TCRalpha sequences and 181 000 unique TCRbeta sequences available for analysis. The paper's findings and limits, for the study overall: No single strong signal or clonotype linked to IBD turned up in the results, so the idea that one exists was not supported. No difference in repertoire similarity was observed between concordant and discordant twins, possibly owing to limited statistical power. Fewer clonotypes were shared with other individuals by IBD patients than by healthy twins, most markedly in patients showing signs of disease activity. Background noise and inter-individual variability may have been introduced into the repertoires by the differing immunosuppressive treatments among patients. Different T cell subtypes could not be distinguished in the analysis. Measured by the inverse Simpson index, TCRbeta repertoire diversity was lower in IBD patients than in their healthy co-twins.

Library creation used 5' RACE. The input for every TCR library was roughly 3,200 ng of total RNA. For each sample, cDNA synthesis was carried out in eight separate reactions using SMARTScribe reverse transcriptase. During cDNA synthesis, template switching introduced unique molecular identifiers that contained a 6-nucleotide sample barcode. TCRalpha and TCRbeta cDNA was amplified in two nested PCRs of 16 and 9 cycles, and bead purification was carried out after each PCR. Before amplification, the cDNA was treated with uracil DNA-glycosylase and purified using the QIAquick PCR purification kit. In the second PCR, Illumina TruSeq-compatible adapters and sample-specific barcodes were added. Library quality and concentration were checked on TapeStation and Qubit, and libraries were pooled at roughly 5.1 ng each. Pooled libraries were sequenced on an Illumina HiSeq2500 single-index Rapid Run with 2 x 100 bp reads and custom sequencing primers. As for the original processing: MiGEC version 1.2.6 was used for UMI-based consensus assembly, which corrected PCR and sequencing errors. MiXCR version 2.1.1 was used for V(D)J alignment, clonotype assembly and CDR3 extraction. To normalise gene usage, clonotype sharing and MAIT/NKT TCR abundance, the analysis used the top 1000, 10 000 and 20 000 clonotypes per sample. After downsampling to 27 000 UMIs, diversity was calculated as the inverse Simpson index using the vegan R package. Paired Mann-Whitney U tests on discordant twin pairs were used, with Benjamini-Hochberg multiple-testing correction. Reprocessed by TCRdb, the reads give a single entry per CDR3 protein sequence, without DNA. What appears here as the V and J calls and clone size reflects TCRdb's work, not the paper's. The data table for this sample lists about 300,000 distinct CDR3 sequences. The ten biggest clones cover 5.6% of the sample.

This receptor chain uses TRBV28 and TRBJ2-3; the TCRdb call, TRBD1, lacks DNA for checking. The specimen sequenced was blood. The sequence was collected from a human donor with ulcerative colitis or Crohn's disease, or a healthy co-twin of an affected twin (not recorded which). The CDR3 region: CAISRGDTQYF.